This entry features one T cell receptor beta chain sequence. The antigen remains unidentified. The sample originates from a study of T-cell memory formation after mild COVID-19. Across the whole study: TCR clusters were mostly donor specific. Findings and limits, study-wide: From day 15 to 85, contracting clones were balanced between CD4 and CD8, whereas later expanders leaned toward CD4+. Contracting CD4+ clones lay largely in CM and EM, with CD8+ ones residing in EMRA.

The authors produced TCR alpha and TCR beta cDNA libraries with sample barcodes and UMIs by 5'RACE using constant-segment primers. TCRdb re-called the 5' RACE reads through MiXCR, storing one row per CDR3 protein. The table shows around 450,000 distinct CDR3 sequences, with over 15% occurring only once. The origin of this receptor is an adult woman who had mild COVID-19 (a few samples of this study predate the infection). Cell type and time point are not known. What was sequenced was PBMCs or a T cell subset sorted from them (not recorded which).

In DNA form, the CDR3 reads TGTGCCAGCAGCCAAGATGGGGAGAGGTACGAGCAGTACTTC. This gives the protein CASSQDGERYEQYF. The V and J genes are TRBV3-1 and TRBJ2-7; the D gene is possibly TRBD2 (5 bases). Germline-derived CDR1 and CDR2 are LGHDT and YNNKEL (reference sequence). CDR3 length equals 14 residues. V lost 0 bases and J lost 4, with 10 bases in between.